Listed here are 17 T cell receptor beta chains from one sample, sequenced in a study of PD-L1 blockade in urothelial cancer. The data were produced by immunoSEQ multiplex PCR, yet TCRdb's version contains in-frame clones alone and is incomplete. Of around 50,000 clones in the sample, 88% were seen once. Sample time point: peripheral blood 6 weeks after treatment start. The sequences come from PBMCs, collected around atezolizumab (anti-PD-L1) treatment. Receptors were obtained from a man aged 60 to 69 with urothelial cancer.

The V and J genes are TRBV6-1 and TRBJ1-3, with D uncertain. Trimming removed 1 base from V and 2 bases from J, with 15 bases in between. Germline values: CDR1 MNHNS, CDR2 SASEGT. The CDR3 is made up of 17 amino acids. DNA of the CDR3: TGTGCCAGCAGTGAAGTCACGGGATTCCCTACTGGAAACACCATATATTTT. Amino acids: CASSEVTGFPTGNTIYF.

In DNA form, the CDR3 reads TGTGCCAGCACCGGGACTAGCAGAGAGACCCAGTACTTC. Its protein is CASTGTSRETQYF. The rearrangement joins TRBV28 to TRBJ2-5; the match to TRBD2 covers 9 bases. Germline CDR1 is MDHEN and CDR2 is SYDVKM. This CDR3 contains 13 residues. J was trimmed by 4 bases and V by 7 bases; bases with no gene match: 4.

The chain is built from TRBV6-6 and TRBJ1-5; D is undetermined. CDR1 MNHNY and CDR2 SVGAGI come from the germline V gene (reference sequence). The CDR3 has 14 residues. Trimming removed 6 bases from V and 7 bases from J, with 16 bases in between. CDR3 region: CASRNGFIGQPQHF. CDR3 in DNA: TGTGCCAGCAGGAACGGGTTCATTGGCCAGCCCCAGCATTTT.

The V call is TRBV5-1, the J call TRBJ2-2, with TRBD2 as a possible D gene (5 bases). This CDR3 is built from 15 residues. The germline V and J ends were trimmed by 0 bases and 2 bases, with 8 bases remaining between them. From germline, CDR1 is SGHRS and CDR2 YFSETQ. The CDR3 bases are TGCGCCAGCAGCTTGGCCAGCGGTAACACCGGGGAGCTGTTTTTT. Translating gives CASSLASGNTGELFF.

This chain uses TRBV4-1 with TRBJ2-2, with TRBD2 matching over 8 bases. The germline CDR1 and CDR2 sequences are MGHRA and YSYEKL. The CDR3 covers 14 residues. With V trimmed by 4 bases and J by 5 bases, 3 bases remained unmatched. The DNA for the CDR3 is TGCGCCAGCAGCCTCACGGGAGGGACCGGGGAGCTGTTTTTT. This gives the protein CASSLTGGTGELFF.

CDR3 sequence (DNA): TGTGCCAGCAGCCTCAGACAGAACACTGAAGCTTTCTTT. Its protein is CASSLRQNTEAFF. The rearrangement uses TRBV6-1 and TRBJ1-1; D ambiguous. The V end was cut by 6 bases, the J end by 1 base, with 9 bases between. The CDR3 contains 13 residues. Germline assignment: CDR1 MNHNS and CDR2 SASEGT.

The rearrangement uses TRBV27 and TRBJ1-5; 7 bases are a match to TRBD1. From germline, CDR1 is MNHEY and CDR2 SMNVEV (reference sequence). The V and J ends lost 9 bases and 0 bases, in that order; junction bases with no gene match: 17. The CDR3 contains 18 residues. The DNA for the CDR3 is TGTGCCAGTCCCCCGCACCCTGACAGGGCCTATAGCAATCAGCCCCAGCATTTT. This translates into CASPPHPDRAYSNQPQHF.

This chain uses TRBV6-6 with TRBJ1-4, with D perhaps TRBD1 (6 bases). The V end lost 4 bases, the J end lost 8 bases, and 17 bases lay between the germline ends. Germline values: CDR1 MNHNY, CDR2 SVGAGI (reference sequence). This CDR3 contains 15 residues. The DNA for the CDR3 is TGTGCCAGCAGTTCCGACAGGCCCGTAGAGGAAAAACTGTTTTTT. It codes for CASSSDRPVEEKLFF.

This chain's CDR3 is CASSLLAGGIGELFF. CDR3 DNA sequence: TGTGCCAGCAGCTTACTAGCGGGAGGAATCGGGGAGCTGTTTTTT. The rearrangement links TRBV7-9 to TRBJ2-2, with 11 bases identical to TRBD2. The V gene's germline CDR1 is SEHNR and CDR2 FQNEAQ (reference sequence). The CDR3 covers 15 residues. V gave up 2 bases and J gave up 7 bases; unmatched junction bases: 3.

The chain carries TRBV11-2 and TRBJ2-3; D remains ambiguous. The V gene's germline CDR1 is SGHAT and CDR2 FQNNGV. The germline V and J ends were trimmed by 1 base and 0 bases, with 14 bases remaining between them. This CDR3 has 17 amino acids. This chain's CDR3 is CASSLGKTSASTDTQYF. CDR3 DNA: TGTGCCAGCAGCTTAGGTAAAACAAGCGCTAGCACAGATACGCAGTATTTT.

V and J are TRBV7-2 and TRBJ1-5; D is undetermined. Trimming took 2 bases from V and 2 from J, leaving 7 bases between them. The CDR3 has 14 residues. The germline V gene has CDR1 SGHTA and CDR2 FQGNSA. Written as DNA, the CDR3 is TGTGCCAGCAGCTTAAACTCTGGCAATCAGCCCCAGCATTTT. This sequence encodes CASSLNSGNQPQHF.

The sample holds one count of this clone. The chain is built from TRBV5-1 and TRBJ2-5; D is perhaps TRBD1 (6 bases). V gave up 0 bases and J gave up 1 base, with 7 bases separating them. Germline lookup yields CDR1 SGHRS and CDR2 YFSETQ. The CDR3 contains 14 residues. CDR3 nucleotides: TGCGCCAGCAGCTTGGGAGGGGGCCAAGAGACCCAGTACTTC. Amino acid sequence: CASSLGGGQETQYF. Drawing the rest from reference TRBV5-1 and TRBJ2-5, the complete variable domain is KAGVTQTPRYLIKTRGQQVTLSCSPISGHRSVSWYQQTPGQGLQFLFEYFSETQRNKGNFPGRFSGRQFSNSRSEMNVSTLELGDSALYLCASSLGGGQETQYFGPGTRLLVL.

The CDR3 coding sequence is TGTGCCAGCAGCCCGAGGACAGGGCTTGCCTACGAGCAGTACTTC. It codes for CASSPRTGLAYEQYF. The V and J genes are TRBV7-2 and TRBJ2-7; TRBD1 matches at 8 bases. CDR3 size: 15 residues. The junction had 8 bases not matched to a gene; V was cut back by 5 bases and J by 2 bases. Per germline, CDR1 SGHTA and CDR2 FQGNSA.

The chain carries TRBV6-5 and TRBJ2-4; D is perhaps TRBD1 (5 bases). Germline V gene data show CDR1 as MNHEY and CDR2 as SVGAGI. There are 15 residues in the CDR3. Trimming left V 8 bases short and J 6 bases short, with 20 bases between. Here the CDR3 DNA reads TGTGCCAGCCCTCAGGGCGGCAGGGCGTCAAACATTCAGTACTTC. It codes for CASPQGGRASNIQYF.

This clone has a single count. This chain links TRBV10-3 with TRBJ1-5; 10 bases match TRBD1. The germline V gene encodes CDR1 ENHRY and CDR2 SYGVKD. The CDR3 loop spans 15 amino acids. The V gene end was trimmed by 5 bases and the J gene end by 4 bases; junction bases not matched to a gene: 5. Here the CDR3 DNA reads TGTGCCATCAGTTTGACAGGGGGCGGGAATCAGCCCCAGCATTTT. Protein: CAISLTGGGNQPQHF.

Regarding this clone: One end of the junction does not line up with germline, which may come from a read error. The DNA of the CDR3 is TGCGCCAGCAGCTTGGGACAGAACCAAGGGACCCAGTACTTC. Translating it yields CASSLGQNQGTQYF. The J gene is TRBJ2-5, the V gene TRBV5-1; weak D call: TRBD1 (5 bases). There are 14 residues in the CDR3. Germline loops: CDR1 SGHRS, CDR2 YFSETQ. Full variable domain (rest looked up from reference TRBV5-1 and TRBJ2-5): KAGVTQTPRYLIKTRGQQVTLSCSPISGHRSVSWYQQTPGQGLQFLFEYFSETQRNKGNFPGRFSGRQFSNSRSEMNVSTLELGDSALYLCASSLGQNQGTQYFGPGTRLLVL.

J is TRBJ1-3 and V is TRBV9; 9 bases agree with TRBD1. CDR1 and CDR2 from the germline V gene are SGDLS and YYNGEE. This CDR3 has 17 amino acids. V shed 3 bases and J 3 bases; nucleotides not matched to a gene: 10. CDR3 DNA: TGTGCCAGCAGCGCCCTAACCGGGACAGGGAATGGAAACACCATATATTTT. Residues: CASSALTGTGNGNTIYF.